These 8 T cell receptor beta chains originate from one sample sequenced in a study of blood T cell repertoires in COVID-19. TCRdb's table, derived via immunoSEQ multiplex PCR, lists solely in-frame clones and lacks some. The sample yields 85,000 to 100,000 clones, 87% seen once. The sequencing input was peripheral blood. These TCRs come from a woman aged 55-69 years with COVID-19, enrolled during active disease.

The genes are TRBV30 and TRBJ1-2, with 7 bases aligning to TRBD1. Germline CDR1 is GTSNPN and CDR2 is SVGIG (reference sequence). The trim removed 5 bases at V and 7 bases at J, leaving 13 bases unmatched. The CDR3 extends over 14 amino acids. The CDR3 reads CAWVRQGTSAGYTF. CDR3 in DNA: TGTGCCTGGGTTCGACAGGGAACATCAGCTGGCTACACCTTC.

The chain couples TRBV27 to TRBJ1-3; maybe TRBD1 (5 bases). The V end lost 6 bases, the J end lost 0 bases, and 9 bases lay between the germline ends. The CDR3 is made up of 14 amino acids. Germline V gene data show CDR1 as MNHEY and CDR2 as SMNVEV (reference sequence). CDR3 bases: TGTGCCAGCAGGTTTACAGGCTCTGGAAACACCATATATTTT. It is translated as CASRFTGSGNTIYF.

The chain employs TRBV7-2 and TRBJ1-1, with 10 bases aligning to TRBD1. This CDR3 region has 17 residues. Trimming cost V 5 bases and J 11 bases; bases outside gene matches: 20. From germline, CDR1 is SGHTA and CDR2 FQGNSA. The DNA of the CDR3 is TGTGCCAGCAGCAACACCCCGGGACAGGGGAGCGGGGCTTGGGCTTTCTTT. It translates to CASSNTPGQGSGAWAFF.

The chain combines TRBV21-1 with TRBJ2-7; the table's D call, TRBD1, was not checked against the DNA. TRBV21-1 is recorded as a pseudogene. The CDR3 length is 14 residues. Here the CDR3 DNA reads TGTGCCAGCAGCAAAGCTCCAGTCTCCTACGAGCAGTACTTC. Its protein is CASSKAPVSYEQYF.

This chain links TRBV19 with TRBJ2-7; TRBD1 is a possible D gene (6 bases). V lost 3 bases to trimming and J lost 1 base, with 10 bases between them. Germline lookup yields CDR1 LNHDA and CDR2 SQIVND (reference sequence). The CDR3 length is 14 residues. CDR3 loop: CASSIAGVSYEQYF. The CDR3 nucleotides are TGTGCCAGTAGTATCGCAGGGGTTTCCTACGAGCAGTACTTC.

The rearrangement uses TRBV7-9 and TRBJ2-3, with D uncertain. In germline, CDR1 is SEHNR, CDR2 FQNEAQ (reference sequence). V was clipped by 5 bases and J by 0 bases, with 3 bases between them. The CDR3 contains 12 residues. The CDR3 here is CASSPSTDTQYF. For the CDR3, the DNA is TGTGCCAGCAGCCCGAGCACAGATACGCAGTATTTT.

The chain is built from TRBV24-1 and TRBJ2-3, with D hard to call. From germline, CDR1 is KGHDR and CDR2 SFDVKD. The ends were cut back, 5 bases at V and 0 bases at J, with 11 bases in the middle. The CDR3 totals 15 residues. The DNA of the CDR3 is TGTGCCACCAGTGTCCATTCAACTAGCACAGATACGCAGTATTTT. Amino acid sequence: CATSVHSTSTDTQYF.

The chain couples TRBV5-4 to TRBJ1-4, with a possible D match to TRBD1 (6 bases). V was clipped by 10 bases and J by 3 bases, with 16 bases between them. Looked up from germline, CDR1 is SGHNT and CDR2 is YYREEE (reference sequence). The CDR3 has 14 amino acids. CDR3 in amino acids: CAASGGQANEKLFF. DNA for the CDR3: TGTGCCGCGTCGGGGGGCCAAGCTAATGAAAAACTGTTTTTT.